This TCR beta chain emerged from a study of naive and memory T cell subsets. Regarding the study as a whole: Each distinct alpha or beta sequence counts as one clonotype.

This clonotype is labeled as medium-sized. Antigen specificity is unknown. At one boundary the junction diverges from the germline segment, which might be a read error. Four subsets defined by CD45RA and CD27 were sorted after CD3, CD4, CD8 and live/dead staining. Both TRBC1 and TRBC2 were covered by a beta constant-region primer of two equimolar oligonucleotides. Nested alpha and beta constant-region primers with the SP2 primer drove four PCR rounds on ligated cDNA. TCRdb re-derived calls from the UMI-ligation and nested PCR reads in MiXCR, one entry per CDR3 protein. Of about 120,000 distinct CDR3 sequences detected, 35% to 40% appear once; the ten largest clones hold less than 1%. From germline, CDR1 is LGHNA and CDR2 YSLEER. The CDR3 runs 15 residues.

The receptor was derived from a human donor in good health. The chain employs TRBV4-3 and TRBJ2-1; 7 nucleotides agree with TRBD2. Source material: central memory CD4+ T cells from blood. The CDR3 region has the DNA TGCGCCAGCAGCCAAGAGGGGGGAGGGTACAGTGAGCAGTTCTTC. Protein: CASSQEGGGYSEQFF.